Each of the 5 T cell receptor beta chains below was sequenced from the same sample in a study of blood T cell repertoires in COVID-19. Sequencing used immunoSEQ multiplex PCR; TCRdb keeps in-frame clones, though not all of them. This sample has more than 200,000 clones, with under 85% found just once. The sequencing sample was made of peripheral blood. All receptors derive from a woman in her thirties or forties with active or convalescent COVID-19.

The chain uses TRBV27 and TRBJ2-1; the match to TRBD2 covers 10 bases. Germline lookup yields CDR1 MNHEY and CDR2 SMNVEV (reference sequence). V dropped 4 bases and J dropped 9; count of bases not matched to a gene: 6. This CDR3 spans 14 amino acids. CDR3 residues: CASSSRVAGGEQFF. In DNA, the CDR3 is TGTGCCAGCAGTTCCAGAGTAGCGGGAGGTGAGCAGTTCTTC.

The chain employs TRBV5-4 and TRBJ1-6; possible D gene TRBD1, 5 bases. Germline V gene sequence: CDR1 SGHNT, CDR2 YYREEE (reference sequence). The CDR3 is 16 amino acids. V was cut by 4 bases and J by 6 bases, with 17 bases left in between. The CDR3 reads CASSTQTDDLNSPLHF. As DNA, the CDR3 is TGTGCCAGCAGCACTCAGACAGATGACCTTAATTCACCCCTCCACTTT.

This chain joins TRBV19 and TRBJ2-4; 8 nucleotides align to TRBD1. Germline trimming cut 7 bases from V and 4 bases from J; bases unmatched to any gene: 6. CDR1 and CDR2 (germline): LNHDA, SQIVND (reference sequence). This CDR3 has 14 residues. The DNA of the CDR3 is TGTGCCAGTACCAACAGGGGGGCAAAAAACATTCAGTACTTC. Translation: CASTNRGAKNIQYF. Full variable domain (rest looked up from reference TRBV19 and TRBJ2-4): DGGITQSPKYLFRKEGQNVTLSCEQNLNHDAMYWYRQDPGQGLRLIYYSQIVNDFQKGDIAEGYSVSREKKESFPLTVTSAQKNPTAFYLCASTNRGAKNIQYFGAGTRLSVL.

CDR3 sequence reads: CASSPNSDEQYV. As DNA, the CDR3 is TGTGCCAGCAGCCCGAATAGTGATGAGCAGTACGTC. V gene TRBV11-2 combines with J gene TRBJ2-7; D uncertain. The V end was cut by 5 bases, the J end by 7 bases, with 12 bases between. CDR1 is SGHAT, CDR2 FQNNGV, per germline. The CDR3 is made up of 12 amino acids.

V usage is TRBV4-1 and J usage is TRBJ2-5; perhaps TRBD1 as D (6 bases). Trimming took off 3 bases at V and 13 bases at J, with 21 bases between the two ends. The CDR3 is made up of 14 amino acids. CDR1 and CDR2 (germline): MGHRA, YSYEKL. CDR3 DNA sequence: TGCGCCAGCAGCCACCCCGCAGGGGCAAGAGAAACGTACTTC. Translating it yields CASSHPAGARETYF.